What follows is one T cell receptor beta chain and its context. The CDR3 length is 14 residues. Germline V lookup: CDR1 DFQATT, CDR2 SNEGSKA (reference sequence). The V end lost 6 bases, the J end lost 3 bases, and 15 bases lay between the germline ends. The authors reverse transcribed roughly 0.5 to 1 ug RNA with random hexamers. TCRdb ran MiXCR on the immunoSEQ multiplex PCR reads and lists one entry per CDR3 protein. The repertoire holds under 200,000 distinct CDR3 sequences, with about 95% as singletons. The data belong to a study of CD8 T cells in Susac syndrome. The rearrangement links TRBV20-1 to TRBJ1-5; tentatively, D is TRBD1 (5 bases). This receptor was taken from a human donor in good health. Source material: CD4+ T cells from PBMCs. CDR3 sequence: CSAGSGAPNQPQHF. The CDR3 coding sequence is TGCAGTGCCGGGTCCGGGGCGCCCAATCAGCCCCAGCATTTT.